What follows are 14 T cell receptor beta chains derived from one specimen sequenced in a study of shared clonotypes between healthy human individuals (dated by TCRdb to the early 2020s). Library method: the immunoSEQ multiplex PCR assay. In its TCRdb copy, this immuneACCESS table keeps in-frame sequences only and misses some clones. Where compared with another copy, unresolved V genes explain less than half of these, and the others have no known cause. Across this sample there are fewer than 600,000 clones, with approximately 79% seen only once. In total, the top ten clones hold over 10% of the sample. The sequencing input was PBMCs. Receptors were obtained from a woman aged 40 to 49 in good health. Some clones in this sample may be carry-over from other donors' samples.

This chain joins TRBV4-3 and TRBJ2-7; weak D call: TRBD2 (5 bases). The CDR3 is 15 amino acids. The V end was cut by 0 bases, the J end by 6 bases, with 15 bases between. Germline V gene data show CDR1 as LGHNA and CDR2 as YSLEER. CDR3 sequence (DNA): TGCGCCAGCAGCCAAGATCTACGGGGAGTGGGCGAGCAGTACTTC. This codes for CASSQDLRGVGEQYF.

The V and J genes are TRBV30 and TRBJ2-1; unclear D gene. Trimming took 3 bases from V and 3 from J, leaving 9 bases between them. CDR1 is GTSNPN and CDR2 is SVGIG in the germline V gene (reference sequence). This CDR3 contains 13 residues. CDR3 loop: CAWRNTLYNEQFF. The DNA of the CDR3 is TGTGCCTGGAGAAACACTCTCTACAATGAGCAGTTCTTC.

This clone has a handful of counts. The genes are TRBV7-8 and TRBJ1-2, with D tentatively TRBD1 (6 bases). Trimming left V 3 bases short and J 4 bases short, with 6 bases between. This CDR3 has 12 residues. Per germline, CDR1 SGHVS and CDR2 FQNEAQ. CDR3 sequence: CASSLGAYGYTF. CDR3 DNA: TGTGCCAGCAGCTTGGGGGCCTATGGCTACACCTTC.

The gene calls are TRBV5-5 and TRBJ1-2, with TRBD1 identical over 8 bases. CDR1 and CDR2 from the germline V gene are SGHKS and YYEKEE (reference sequence). This CDR3 has 14 residues. J lost 4 bases, V lost 6 bases, and 8 bases had no gene match. This chain's CDR3 is CASNLDRGSYGYTF. As DNA, the CDR3 is TGTGCCAGCAACCTAGACAGGGGAAGCTATGGCTACACCTTC.

This clone was counted only a few times. CDR3 sequence (DNA): TGTGCCAGCTCACCCGCCAGGGCGGGGACTGAAGCTTTCTTT. This translates into CASSPARAGTEAFF. The chain joins TRBV18 to TRBJ1-1; maybe TRBD1 (5 bases). Germline loops: CDR1 KGHSH, CDR2 LQKENI. Trimming removed 3 bases at V and 5 bases at J, with 13 bases between. This CDR3 region has 14 residues. The whole variable domain, filled in from reference TRBV18 and TRBJ1-1, reads NAGVMQNPRHLVRRRGQEARLRCSPMKGHSHVYWYRQLPEEGLKFMVYLQKENIIDESGMPKERFSAEFPKEGPSILRIQQVVRGDSAAYFCASSPARAGTEAFFGQGTRLTVV.

The chain couples TRBV7-7 to TRBJ2-3, with a weak D call TRBD2 (7 bases). The CDR3 length is 16 residues. CDR1 and CDR2 from the germline V gene are SSHAT and FNYEAQ (reference sequence). With 3 bases removed from V and 1 base from J, the gap between germline ends came to 14 bases. In DNA form, the CDR3 reads TGTGCCAGCAGCTTCGGGGGCGGGAGAGGCACAGATACGCAGTATTTT. This codes for CASSFGGGRGTDTQYF. The full variable domain, completed using reference TRBV7-7 and TRBJ2-3, is GAGVSQSPRYKVTKRGQDVTLRCDPISSHATLYWYQQALGQGPEFLTYFNYEAQPDKSGLPSDRFSAERPEGSISTLTIQRTEQRDSAMYRCASSFGGGRGTDTQYFGPGTRLTVL.

J is TRBJ1-2 and V is TRBV7-9; 7 bases fit TRBD1. The V and J ends lost 3 bases and 5 bases, in that order; junction bases with no gene match: 0. Germline V gives CDR1 SEHNR, CDR2 FQNEAQ (reference sequence). This CDR3 has 12 amino acids. The chain's CDR3 is CASSLTGYGYTF. In DNA, the CDR3 is TGTGCCAGCAGCTTGACAGGGTATGGCTACACCTTC.

In this sample, this clone turned up a few times. This chain connects TRBV2 to TRBJ1-1; D perhaps matches TRBD1 (5 bases). The CDR3 runs to 12 residues. Trimming stripped 2 bases from V and 8 bases from J, with 9 bases between. In germline, CDR1 is SNHLY, CDR2 FYNNEI. The CDR3 bases are TGTGCCAGCAGTGAATCGGGACGCGAAGCTTTCTTT. Translated, it gives CASSESGREAFF. The complete variable domain, with remaining parts taken from reference TRBV2 and TRBJ1-1, reads EPEVTQTPSHQVTQMGQEVILRCVPISNHLYFYWYRQILGQKVEFLVSFYNNEISEKSEIFDDQFSVERPDGSNFTLKIRSTKLEDSAMYFCASSESGREAFFGQGTRLTVV.

This chain links TRBV10-2 with TRBJ1-4, with D possibly TRBD1 on 5 matching bases. V was cut by 8 bases and J by 4 bases, with 11 bases left in between. The CDR3 contains 13 residues. Germline CDR1 WSHSY, CDR2 SAAADI. This CDR3 reads CASSAGGNEKLFF. DNA of the CDR3: TGCGCCAGCTCCGCCGGGGGTAATGAAAAACTGTTTTTT.

The CDR3 sequence: CASSSPPVEQYF. In DNA, the CDR3 is TGTGCCAGCAGCTCCCCCCCTGTTGAGCAGTACTTC. The V and J genes are TRBV7-2 and TRBJ2-7; D not certain. The CDR3 consists of 12 residues. V dropped 4 bases and J dropped 7 bases, with 11 bases sitting between them. Germline V gene lookup returns CDR1 SGHTA and CDR2 FQGNSA.

V is TRBV7-6 and J is TRBJ2-1, with 9 bases aligning to TRBD1. The germline gives CDR1 SGHVS, CDR2 FNYEAQ. V trimming: 5 bases; J trimming: 6 bases; junction bases outside the gene matches: 2. This CDR3 is built from 13 residues. The CDR3 loop reads CASSRGQGNEQFF. DNA of the CDR3: TGTGCCAGCAGCCGGGGACAGGGCAATGAGCAGTTCTTC.

The rearrangement joins TRBV28 to TRBJ1-5; no clear D gene. The germline V gene encodes CDR1 MDHEN and CDR2 SYDVKM. V was pared by 6 bases and J by 0 bases, with 12 bases between. CDR3 length: 15 amino acids. The CDR3 DNA reads as TGTGCCAGCAGCTTCTCGGATTATAGCAATCAGCCCCAGCATTTT. Translation: CASSFSDYSNQPQHF.

J is TRBJ2-1 and V is TRBV28; 12 nucleotides agree with TRBD2. Germline CDR1 reads MDHEN; CDR2 reads SYDVKM. This CDR3 comprises 16 residues. With 6 bases clipped from V and 2 bases from J, the junction kept 5 bases outside the gene matches. CDR3 sequence reads: CASRMLAGGPYNEQFF. CDR3 DNA: TGTGCCAGCAGGATGCTAGCGGGAGGGCCCTACAATGAGCAGTTCTTC.

This clone was seen ten or more times. The chain combines TRBV5-4 with TRBJ1-1; D is unresolved. With 3 bases removed from V and 4 bases from J, the gap between germline ends came to 10 bases. There are 13 residues in the CDR3. From germline, CDR1 is SGHNT and CDR2 YYREEE (reference sequence). The CDR3 is CASSSELGTEAFF. The CDR3 coding sequence is TGTGCCAGCAGCTCGGAGTTAGGCACTGAAGCTTTCTTT.